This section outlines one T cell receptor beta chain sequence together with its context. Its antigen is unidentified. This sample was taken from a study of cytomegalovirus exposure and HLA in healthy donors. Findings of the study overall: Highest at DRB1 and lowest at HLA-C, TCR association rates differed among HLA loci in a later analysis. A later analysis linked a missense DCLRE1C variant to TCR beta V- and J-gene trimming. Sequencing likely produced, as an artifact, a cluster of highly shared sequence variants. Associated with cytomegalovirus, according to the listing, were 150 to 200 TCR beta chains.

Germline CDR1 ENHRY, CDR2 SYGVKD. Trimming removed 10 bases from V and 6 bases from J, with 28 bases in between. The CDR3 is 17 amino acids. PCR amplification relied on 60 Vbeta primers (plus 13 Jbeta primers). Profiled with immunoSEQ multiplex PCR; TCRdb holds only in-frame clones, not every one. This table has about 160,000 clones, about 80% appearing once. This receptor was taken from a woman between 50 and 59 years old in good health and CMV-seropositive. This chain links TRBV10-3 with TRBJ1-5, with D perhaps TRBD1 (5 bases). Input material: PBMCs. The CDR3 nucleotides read TGTGCCACCGCCCCTCGCGTGTTAAGGGGATCTCGTCAGCCCCAGCATTTT. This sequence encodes CATAPRVLRGSRQPQHF.